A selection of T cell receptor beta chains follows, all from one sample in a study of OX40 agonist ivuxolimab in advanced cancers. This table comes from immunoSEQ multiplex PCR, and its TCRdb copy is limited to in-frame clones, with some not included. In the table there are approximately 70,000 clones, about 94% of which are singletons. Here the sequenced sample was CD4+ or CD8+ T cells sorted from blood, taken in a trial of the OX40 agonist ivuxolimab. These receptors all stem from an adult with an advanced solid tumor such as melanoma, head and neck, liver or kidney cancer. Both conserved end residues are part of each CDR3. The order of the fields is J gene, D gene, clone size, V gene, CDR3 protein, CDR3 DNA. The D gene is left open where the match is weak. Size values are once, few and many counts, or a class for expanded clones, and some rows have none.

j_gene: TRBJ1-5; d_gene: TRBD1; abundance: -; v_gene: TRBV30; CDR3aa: CAWSTGQGTTNQPQHF; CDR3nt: TGTGCCTGGAGTACAGGACAGGGGACTACAAATCAGCCCCAGCATTTT
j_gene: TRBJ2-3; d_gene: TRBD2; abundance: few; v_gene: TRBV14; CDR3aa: CASSRLAGTTDTQYF; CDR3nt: TGTGCCAGCAGCCGACTAGCGGGGACCACAGATACGCAGTATTTT
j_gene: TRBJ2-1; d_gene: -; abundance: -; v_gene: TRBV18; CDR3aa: CASSPFMASSVRYNEQFF; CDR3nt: TGTGCCAGCTCACCATTCATGGCTTCTAGCGTTAGGTACAATGAGCAGTTCTTC
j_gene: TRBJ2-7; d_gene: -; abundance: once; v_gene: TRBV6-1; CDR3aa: CASSERWDEYF; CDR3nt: TGTGCCAGCAGTGAAAGGTGGGATGAGTACTTC
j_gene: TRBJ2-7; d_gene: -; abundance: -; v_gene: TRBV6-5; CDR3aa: CASTHGKGSYEQYF; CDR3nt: TGTGCCAGCACCCACGGGAAGGGCTCCTACGAGCAGTACTTC
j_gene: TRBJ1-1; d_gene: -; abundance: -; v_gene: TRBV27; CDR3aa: CASSFTRPNTEAFF; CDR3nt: TGTGCCAGCAGTTTTACTCGGCCGAACACTGAAGCTTTCTTT
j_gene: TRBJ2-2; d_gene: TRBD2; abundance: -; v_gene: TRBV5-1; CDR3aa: CASSSSGTSFTGELFF; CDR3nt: TGCGCCAGCAGCTCCTCCGGGACTAGTTTCACCGGGGAGCTGTTTTTT
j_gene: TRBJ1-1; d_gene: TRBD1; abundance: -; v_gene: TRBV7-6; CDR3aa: CASSLTGVDTEAFF; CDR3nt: TGTGCCAGCAGCTTGACAGGGGTTGACACTGAAGCTTTCTTT
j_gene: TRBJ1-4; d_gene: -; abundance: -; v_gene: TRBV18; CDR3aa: CASSPRGPPNEKLFF; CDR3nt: TGTGCCAGCTCACCACGGGGGCCCCCAAATGAGAAACTGTTTTTT
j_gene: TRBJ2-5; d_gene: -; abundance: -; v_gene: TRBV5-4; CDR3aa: CASSDRRITQETQYF; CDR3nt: TGTGCCAGCAGCGATAGACGGATAACCCAAGAGACCCAGTACTTC
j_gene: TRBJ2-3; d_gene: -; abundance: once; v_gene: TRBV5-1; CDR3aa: CASSLSTGEGDTQYF; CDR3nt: TGCGCCAGCAGCCTCAGTACAGGGGAGGGGGATACGCAGTATTTT
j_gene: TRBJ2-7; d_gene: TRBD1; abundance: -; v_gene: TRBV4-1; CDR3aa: CASSLGTGIGYEQYF; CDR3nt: TGCGCCAGCAGCCTTGGGACAGGGATTGGCTACGAGCAGTACTTC
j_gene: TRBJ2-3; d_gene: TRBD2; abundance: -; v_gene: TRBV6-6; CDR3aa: CASSSFSGHTDTQYF; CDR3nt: TGTGCCAGCAGTTCCTTTAGCGGGCACACAGATACGCAGTATTTT
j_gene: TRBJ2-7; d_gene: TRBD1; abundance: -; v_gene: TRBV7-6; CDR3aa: CASSYGQGEYHEQYF; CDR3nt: TGTGCCAGCAGCTACGGACAGGGAGAATATCACGAGCAGTACTTC
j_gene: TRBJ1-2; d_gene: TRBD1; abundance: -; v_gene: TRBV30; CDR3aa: CAWSEDWGQFGYTF; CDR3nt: TGTGCCTGGAGCGAGGACTGGGGACAGTTTGGCTACACCTTC
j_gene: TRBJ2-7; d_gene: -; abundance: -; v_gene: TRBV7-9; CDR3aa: CASSFETGSYEQYF; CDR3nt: TGTGCCAGCAGCTTTGAAACAGGGTCATACGAGCAGTACTTC
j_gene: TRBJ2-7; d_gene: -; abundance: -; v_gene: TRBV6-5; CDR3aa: CASSWTPSYEQYF; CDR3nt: TGTGCCAGCAGTTGGACTCCCTCCTACGAGCAGTACTTC
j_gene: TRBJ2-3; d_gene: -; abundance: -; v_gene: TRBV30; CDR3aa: CAWSVLAGTDTQYF; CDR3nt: TGTGCCTGGAGTGTATTGGCAGGCACAGATACGCAGTATTTT
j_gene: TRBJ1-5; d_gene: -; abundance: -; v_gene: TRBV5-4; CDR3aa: CASSLQGNQPQHF; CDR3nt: TGTGCCAGCAGCTTACAGGGTAATCAGCCCCAGCATTTT
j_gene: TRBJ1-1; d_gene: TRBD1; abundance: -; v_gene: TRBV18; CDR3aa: CASSPIRDRGSSFAEAFF; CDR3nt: TGTGCCAGCTCACCCATCAGGGACAGGGGTTCTAGCTTCGCTGAAGCTTTCTTT
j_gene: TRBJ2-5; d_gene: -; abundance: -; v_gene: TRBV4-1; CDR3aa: CASSQGVAQETQYF; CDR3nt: TGCGCCAGCAGCCAAGGAGTGGCGCAAGAGACCCAGTACTTC
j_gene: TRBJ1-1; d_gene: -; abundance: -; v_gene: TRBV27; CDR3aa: CASSLGGHTEAFF; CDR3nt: TGTGCCAGCAGTTTAGGGGGGCACACTGAAGCTTTCTTT
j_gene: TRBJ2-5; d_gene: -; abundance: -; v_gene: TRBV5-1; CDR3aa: CASSLVWAAETQYF; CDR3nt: TGCGCCAGCAGCTTGGTTTGGGCGGCAGAGACCCAGTACTTC
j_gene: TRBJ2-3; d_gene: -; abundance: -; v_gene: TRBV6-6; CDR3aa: CASRGNLLTDTQYF; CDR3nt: TGTGCCAGCAGAGGGAACCTACTCACAGATACGCAGTATTTT
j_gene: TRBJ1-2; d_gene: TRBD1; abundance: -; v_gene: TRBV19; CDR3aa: CASSTRTGTNYGYTF; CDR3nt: TGTGCCAGTAGTACCAGGACAGGCACGAACTATGGCTACACCTTC
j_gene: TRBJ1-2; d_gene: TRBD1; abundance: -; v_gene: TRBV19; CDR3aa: CASRGQGSGYTF; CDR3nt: TGTGCCAGTAGGGGACAGGGCAGTGGCTACACCTTC
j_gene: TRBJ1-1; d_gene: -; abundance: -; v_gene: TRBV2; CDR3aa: CASSKDRQQGAFF; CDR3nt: TGTGCCAGCAGTAAGGACAGACAGCAGGGAGCTTTCTTT
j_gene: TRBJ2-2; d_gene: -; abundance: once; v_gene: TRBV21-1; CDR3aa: CASSKVGRGSYTGELFF; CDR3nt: -
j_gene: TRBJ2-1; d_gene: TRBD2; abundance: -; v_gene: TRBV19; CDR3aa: CASNPGGSPSYNEQFF; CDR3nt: TGTGCCAGTAACCCGGGGGGGTCCCCCTCCTACAATGAGCAGTTCTTC
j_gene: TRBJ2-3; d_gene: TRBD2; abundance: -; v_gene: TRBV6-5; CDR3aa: CASTGTSGGVDTQYF; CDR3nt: TGTGCCAGCACAGGGACTAGCGGGGGTGTAGATACGCAGTATTTT
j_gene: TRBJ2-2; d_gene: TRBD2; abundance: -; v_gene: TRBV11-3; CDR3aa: CASSLGRSTSGGELFF; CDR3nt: TGTGCCAGCAGCTTAGGTCGGTCAACTAGCGGCGGGGAGCTGTTTTTT
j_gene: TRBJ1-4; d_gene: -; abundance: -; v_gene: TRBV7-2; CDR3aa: CASSLKRGEKLFF; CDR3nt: TGTGCCAGCAGCTTAAAGAGGGGTGAAAAACTGTTTTTT
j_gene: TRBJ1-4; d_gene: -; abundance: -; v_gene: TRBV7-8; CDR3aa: CASSLVITRGKLFF; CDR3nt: TGTGCCAGCAGCTTAGTCATAACGAGGGGAAAACTGTTTTTT
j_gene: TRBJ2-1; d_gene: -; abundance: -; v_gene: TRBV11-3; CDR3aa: CASSPMGGADNNEQFF; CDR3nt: TGTGCCAGCAGCCCAATGGGGGGAGCGGATAACAATGAGCAGTTCTTC
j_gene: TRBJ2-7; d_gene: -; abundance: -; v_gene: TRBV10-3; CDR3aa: CAIRDRSYEQYF; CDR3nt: TGTGCCATCAGGGACAGAAGCTACGAGCAGTACTTC
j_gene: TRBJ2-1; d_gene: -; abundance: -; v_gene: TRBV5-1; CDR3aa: CASSKGTPSDHNEQFF; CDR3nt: TGCGCCAGCAGCAAAGGGACTCCATCTGACCACAATGAGCAGTTCTTC
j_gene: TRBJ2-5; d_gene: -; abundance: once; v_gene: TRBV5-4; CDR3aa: CASSLERKETQYF; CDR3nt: TGTGCCAGCAGCTTGGAACGGAAAGAGACCCAGTACTTC
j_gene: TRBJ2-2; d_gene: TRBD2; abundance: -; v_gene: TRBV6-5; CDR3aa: CASSHGTSGTGELFF; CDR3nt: TGTGCCAGCAGTCACGGGACTAGCGGAACCGGGGAGCTGTTTTTT
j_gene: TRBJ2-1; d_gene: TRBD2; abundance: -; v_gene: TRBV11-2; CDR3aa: CASSSDFGLAGGSYNEQFF; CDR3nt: TGTGCCAGCAGCTCCGACTTTGGACTAGCGGGAGGCTCCTACAATGAGCAGTTCTTC
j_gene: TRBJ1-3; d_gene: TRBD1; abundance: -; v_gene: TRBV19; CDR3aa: CASSIGGRGLSGNTIYF; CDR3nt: TGTGCCAGTAGTATCGGTGGCAGGGGGCTGAGTGGAAACACCATATATTTT
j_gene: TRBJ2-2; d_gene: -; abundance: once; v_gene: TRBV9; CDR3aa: CASSGSTGFTGELFF; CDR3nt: TGTGCCAGCAGCGGCTCGACTGGCTTCACCGGGGAGCTGTTTTTT
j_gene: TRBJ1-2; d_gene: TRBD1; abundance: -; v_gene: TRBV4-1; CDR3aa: CASSQPGQVLVYYGYTF; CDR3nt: TGCGCCAGCAGCCAACCGGGACAGGTCTTGGTTTACTATGGCTACACCTTC
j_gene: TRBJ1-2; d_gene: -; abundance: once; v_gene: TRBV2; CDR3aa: CASSVEGPYGYTF; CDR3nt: TGTGCCAGCAGTGTTGAAGGGCCCTATGGCTACACCTTC
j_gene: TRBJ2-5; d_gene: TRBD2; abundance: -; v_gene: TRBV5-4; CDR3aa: CASSLGLAGMYQETQYF; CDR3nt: TGTGCCAGCAGCTTGGGGCTAGCGGGGATGTACCAAGAGACCCAGTACTTC
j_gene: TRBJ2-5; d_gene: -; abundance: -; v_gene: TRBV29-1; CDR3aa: CSEGTLPPETQYF; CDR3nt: TGCAGCGAGGGGACTCTCCCCCCAGAGACCCAGTACTTC
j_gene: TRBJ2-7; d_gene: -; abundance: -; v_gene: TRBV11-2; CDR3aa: CASSPQVGYEQYF; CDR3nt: TGTGCCAGCAGCCCCCAGGTCGGGTACGAGCAGTACTTC
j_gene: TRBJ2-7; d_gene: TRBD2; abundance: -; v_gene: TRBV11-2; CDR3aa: CASNLAGGLFSYEQYF; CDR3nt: TGTGCCAGCAACCTAGCGGGAGGCCTTTTCTCCTACGAGCAGTACTTC
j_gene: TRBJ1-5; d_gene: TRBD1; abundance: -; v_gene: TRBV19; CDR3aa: CASNPQGDQPQHF; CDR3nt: TGTGCCAGTAACCCACAGGGGGATCAGCCCCAGCATTTT
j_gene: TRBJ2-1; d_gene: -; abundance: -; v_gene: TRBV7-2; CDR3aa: CASSLEVGRGQFF; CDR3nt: TGTGCCAGCAGCTTAGAGGTCGGGAGAGGGCAGTTCTTC
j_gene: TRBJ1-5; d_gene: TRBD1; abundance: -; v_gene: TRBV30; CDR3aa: CAWSPGTDQPQHF; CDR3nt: TGTGCCTGGAGTCCGGGGACAGATCAGCCCCAGCATTTT
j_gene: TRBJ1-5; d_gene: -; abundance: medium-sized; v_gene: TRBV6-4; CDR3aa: CASSPEDSNQPQHF; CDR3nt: TGTGCCAGCAGTCCGGAAGATAGCAATCAGCCCCAGCATTTT
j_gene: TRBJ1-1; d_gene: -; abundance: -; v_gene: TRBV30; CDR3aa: CAWASGGALNTEAFF; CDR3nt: TGTGCCTGGGCCTCCGGGGGCGCTCTGAACACTGAAGCTTTCTTT
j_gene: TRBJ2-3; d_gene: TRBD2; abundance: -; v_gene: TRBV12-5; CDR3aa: CASGSWGGADDTQYF; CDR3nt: TGTGCTAGTGGTTCCTGGGGGGGAGCAGACGATACGCAGTATTTT
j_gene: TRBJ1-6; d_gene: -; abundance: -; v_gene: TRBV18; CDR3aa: CASSPTGSNSPLHF; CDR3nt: TGTGCCAGCTCACCCACAGGGTCTAATTCACCCCTCCACTTT
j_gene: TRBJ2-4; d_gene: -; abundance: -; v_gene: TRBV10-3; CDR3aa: CAISESGMGIQYF; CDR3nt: TGTGCCATCAGTGAGTCAGGGATGGGCATTCAGTACTTC
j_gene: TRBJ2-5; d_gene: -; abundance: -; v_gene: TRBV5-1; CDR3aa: CASSLGAEETQYF; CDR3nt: TGCGCCAGCAGCTTGGGAGCGGAAGAGACCCAGTACTTC
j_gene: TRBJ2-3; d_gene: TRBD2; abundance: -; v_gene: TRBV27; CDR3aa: CASSLGGGPGNTQYF; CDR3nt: TGTGCCAGCAGTTTAGGGGGAGGGCCTGGGAATACGCAGTATTTT
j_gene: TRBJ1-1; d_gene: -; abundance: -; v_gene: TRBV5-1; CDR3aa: CASSLEASTEAFF; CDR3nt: TGCGCCAGCAGCTTGGAAGCATCCACTGAAGCTTTCTTT
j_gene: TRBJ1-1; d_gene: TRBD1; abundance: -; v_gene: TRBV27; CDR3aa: CASRQAGTATEAFF; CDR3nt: TGTGCCAGCAGACAAGCTGGGACAGCCACAGAAGCTTTCTTT
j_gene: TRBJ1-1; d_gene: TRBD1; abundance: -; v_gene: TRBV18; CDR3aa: CASSPPQGVMNTEAFF; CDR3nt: TGTGCCAGCTCACCACCCCAGGGGGTGATGAACACTGAAGCTTTCTTT